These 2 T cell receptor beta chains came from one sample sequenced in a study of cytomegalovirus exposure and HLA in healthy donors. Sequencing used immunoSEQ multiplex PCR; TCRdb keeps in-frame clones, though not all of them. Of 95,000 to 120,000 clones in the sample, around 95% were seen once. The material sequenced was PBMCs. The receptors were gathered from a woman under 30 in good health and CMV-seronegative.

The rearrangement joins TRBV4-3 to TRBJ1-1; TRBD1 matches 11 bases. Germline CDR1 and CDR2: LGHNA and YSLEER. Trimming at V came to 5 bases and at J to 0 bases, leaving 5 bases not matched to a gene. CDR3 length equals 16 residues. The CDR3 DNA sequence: TGCGCCAGCAGCGCGAGGACAGGGGGCTTGAACACTGAAGCTTTCTTT. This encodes CASSARTGGLNTEAFF.

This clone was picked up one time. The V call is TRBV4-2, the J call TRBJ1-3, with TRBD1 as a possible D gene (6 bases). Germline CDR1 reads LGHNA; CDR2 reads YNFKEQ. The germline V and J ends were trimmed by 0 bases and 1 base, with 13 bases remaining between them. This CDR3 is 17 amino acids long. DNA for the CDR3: TGTGCCAGCAGCCAAGATCGGAGCGGGACATCTGGAAACACCATATATTTT. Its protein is CASSQDRSGTSGNTIYF.